This T cell receptor (beta chain) stems from a study of blood T cell repertoires in COVID-19. Residents of under 25 US areas, aged about 18 to 89 years, made up the participants. Self-reported history from a screening survey and questionnaire set each donor's cohort. Each recovered donor of Cohort 3 presented with two negative PCRs, clearance, or symptom resolution. This clone was counted once. Authors' data handling: Counts of nucleated cells, estimated from reference gene primer amplification, were obtained. Sequencing was performed with immunoSEQ multiplex PCR; in TCRdb, only in-frame clones are kept and a portion is missing. Clonal size and the V and J genes are those of that table, whereas D and trimming came from the DNA. The table lists fewer than 500,000 clones, around 89% of them singletons. The sample was PBMCs or T cells enriched from blood (not recorded which). This sequence was found in a man aged 30-40 years who had recovered from COVID-19.

CDR3 bases: TGTGCCAGCAGCTCGGGGGGGGCACTGGTTCAGCCCCAGCATTTT. This translates into CASSSGGALVQPQHF. V is TRBV5-4 and J is TRBJ1-5, with a tentative D call TRBD1 (6 bases). The CDR3 loop spans 15 amino acids. The V and J ends lost 3 bases and 6 bases respectively, with 16 bases between them. CDR1 is SGHNT and CDR2 is YYREEE in the germline V gene (reference sequence).